This T cell receptor (beta chain) was documented in a study of blood T cell repertoires in COVID-19. Here immunoSEQ multiplex PCR was the method, and the copy in TCRdb shows in-frame clones only, minus some. Here the sample spans about 72,000 clones, around nine tenths being singletons. V lost 4 bases and J lost 3; bases outside the gene matches: 10. The CDR3 has 16 residues. Germline values: CDR1 SGDLS, CDR2 YYNGEE. J is TRBJ2-3 and V is TRBV9; 8 bases fit TRBD1. Sequenced material: peripheral blood. The sequence came from a human donor in a cohort sampled during active COVID-19. CDR3 coding DNA: TGTGCCAGCAGCCTCCGGACAGGGCAAGGGACAGATACGCAGTATTTT. It yields the protein CASSLRTGQGTDTQYF.